These 12 T cell receptor beta chains originate from one sample sequenced in a study of control samples from healthy donors and cancer patients. Sequencing was performed with immunoSEQ multiplex PCR; in TCRdb, only in-frame clones are kept and a portion is missing. The sample contains under 80,000 clones, 94% of which appear only once. Sequencing was carried out using blood. The receptors were gathered from a woman in her thirties or forties in good health.

The chain joins TRBV12-3 or TRBV12-4 to TRBJ2-1; D is perhaps TRBD2 (5 bases). Trimming stripped 3 bases from V and 10 bases from J, with 7 bases between. There are 11 residues in the CDR3. The CDR3, as DNA: TGTGCCAGCAGTTTTCTAGCAGAGCAGTTCTTC. Protein sequence: CASSFLAEQFF.

The count of this clone is one. V usage is TRBV25-1 and J usage is TRBJ1-6; D gene unclear. The ends were cut back, 9 bases at V and 0 bases at J, with 6 bases in the middle. CDR1 MGHDK and CDR2 SYGVNS come from the germline V gene. The CDR3 spans 13 residues. CDR3 DNA: TGTGCCAGTCGAATCTCCTATAATTCACCCCTCCACTTT. This codes for CASRISYNSPLHF.

The gene calls are TRBV5-1 and TRBJ1-1, with 7 bases matching TRBD1. The CDR3 length is 15 residues. V lost 2 bases, J lost 4 bases, and 8 bases stayed unmatched. The V gene's germline CDR1 is SGHRS and CDR2 YFSETQ. DNA for the CDR3: TGCGCCAGCAGCTTCATGACAGGGTGGGCCACTGAAGCTTTCTTT. Residues: CASSFMTGWATEAFF.

The chain is built from TRBV2 and TRBJ2-1; 7 bases are a match to TRBD2. Germline V gives CDR1 SNHLY, CDR2 FYNNEI. V was clipped by 8 bases and J by 6 bases; unmatched bases: 7. The CDR3 runs to 13 residues. The CDR3 DNA reads as TGTGCCAGCGGCGGGGGATCGTCCAATGAGCAGTTCTTC. It codes for CASGGGSSNEQFF.

This sequence joins TRBV6-5 and TRBJ2-1, with no clear D. Trimming shortened V by 6 bases and J by 9 bases, and 15 bases separated the two germline ends. The CDR3 extends over 13 amino acids. Germline values: CDR1 MNHEY, CDR2 SVGAGI. CDR3: CASSLPGLGEQFF. Here the CDR3 DNA reads TGTGCCAGCAGCCTGCCGGGCCTCGGTGAGCAGTTCTTC.

The chain is built from TRBV3-1 (or the pseudogene TRBV3-2) and TRBJ1-2, with D perhaps matching TRBD1 (5 bases). CDR1 LGHDT and CDR2 YNNKEL come from the germline V gene (reference sequence). V gave up 1 base and J gave up 8 bases, with 20 bases separating them. The CDR3 is made up of 16 amino acids. The CDR3 nucleotides read TGTGCCAGCAGCCAAGTTGGGGCGATGCAGCGGGAAGGCTACACCTTC. As protein: CASSQVGAMQREGYTF.

The V gene is TRBV10-3, the J gene TRBJ1-4; no firm D call. V gave up 0 bases and J gave up 3 bases, with 14 bases separating them. Germline V lookup: CDR1 ENHRY, CDR2 SYGVKD. The CDR3 extends over 17 amino acids. This CDR3 is CAISESSGTKANEKLFF. The CDR3 nucleotides are TGTGCCATCAGTGAGTCTAGCGGAACGAAAGCTAATGAAAAACTGTTTTTT.

The DNA for the CDR3 is TGTGCCAGCAGCTTAGACGCGGCGGGGAACGCAGATACGCAGTATTTT. This codes for CASSLDAAGNADTQYF. J is TRBJ2-3 and V is TRBV7-2, with D possibly TRBD2 on 6 matching bases. The CDR3 covers 16 residues. Germline V CDR1 and CDR2: SGHTA, FQGNSA. Trimming removed 1 base from V and 4 bases from J, with 15 bases in between.

This clone was found once. This chain joins TRBV19 and TRBJ1-3, with a weak D call TRBD1 (5 bases). The CDR3 is 14 amino acids. V lost 6 bases and J 0 bases, leaving 9 bases between the germline ends. The germline CDR1 and CDR2 sequences are LNHDA and SQIVND (reference sequence). DNA of the CDR3: TGTGCCAGTAGCGGGGCTTACTCTGGAAACACCATATATTTT. This gives the protein CASSGAYSGNTIYF.

This clone was picked up one time. V and J are TRBV5-1 and TRBJ2-3; D not resolved. Germline V CDR1 and CDR2: SGHRS, YFSETQ. Trimming removed 4 bases from V and 1 base from J, with 10 bases in between. This CDR3 region has 14 residues. The CDR3 reads CASSPDGRTDTQYF. CDR3 DNA sequence: TGCGCCAGCAGCCCCGACGGACGCACAGATACGCAGTATTTT.

The chain employs TRBV5-1 and TRBJ2-7; tentatively, D is TRBD1 (6 bases). Trimming took off 0 bases at V and 1 base at J, with 8 bases between the two ends. From germline, CDR1 is SGHRS and CDR2 YFSETQ. The CDR3 runs to 14 residues. The CDR3 DNA sequence: TGCGCCAGCAGCTTGGGTGGACAGTCCTACGAGCAGTACTTC. Amino acids: CASSLGGQSYEQYF.

This clone occurred once. This CDR3 is CSVGTENIQYF. The CDR3 DNA reads TGCAGCGTCGGGACAGAAAACATTCAGTACTTC. The V and J genes are TRBV29-1 and TRBJ2-4; 7 nucleotides line up with TRBD1. The V and J ends lost 6 bases and 5 bases, in that order; junction bases with no gene match: 1. This CDR3 comprises 11 residues. Germline V gene data show CDR1 as SQVTM and CDR2 as ANQGSEA.